The present T cell receptor (beta chain) was sequenced within a study of somatic mutations in cytotoxic T cells in rheumatoid arthritis. The CDR3 runs 14 residues. Germline CDR1 is SEHNR and CDR2 is FQNEAQ (reference sequence). Trimming took off 5 bases at V and 4 bases at J, with 12 bases between the two ends. Measured with immunoSEQ multiplex PCR; TCRdb has only the in-frame clones, and not every one. The top ten clones hold 3% to 4% of a sample with tens of thousands of clones, 80% to 90% of them seen once. Sequenced sample: CD8+ T cells sorted from blood. The rearrangement links TRBV7-9 to TRBJ2-1; no clear D gene. The TCR was taken from an adult with rheumatoid arthritis. In nucleotides, the CDR3 is TGTGCCAGCAGCCCTCCAGCAATTTACAATGAGCAGTTCTTC. Translated, it gives CASSPPAIYNEQFF.